Each of the 12 T cell receptor beta chains below was sequenced from the same sample in a study of T cells in Graves' hyperthyroidism and ophthalmopathy. Amplification of TCR beta CDR3 regions used RNA as the template. First-round RT-PCR targeting the TCR CDR3 was performed with the HTBI primer set. One entry per CDR3 protein results from TCRdb running MiXCR on the multiplex PCR reads. The table has about 720,000 distinct CDR3 sequences, around 17% seen once; the top ten hold roughly 8%. Sequenced: blood. These receptor sequences come from a young man with Graves' hyperthyroidism.

This clonotype was counted a few times. The rearrangement links TRBV20-1 to TRBJ2-3; possibly TRBD1 or TRBD2 for D (5 bases each). The CDR3 has 12 amino acids. Trimming left V 5 bases short and J 6 bases short, with 12 bases between. The germline V gene encodes CDR1 DFQATT and CDR2 SNEGSKA (reference sequence). The CDR3 DNA is TGCAGTGCTCGGGGCCGCAGCGATACGCAGTATTTT. Translation: CSARGRSDTQYF.

The CDR3 spells CASIRGGGNINEQYF. DNA of the CDR3: TGTGCCAGCATTCGGGGAGGGGGGAATATCAACGAGCAGTACTTC. The rearrangement uses TRBV12-3 or TRBV12-4 and TRBJ2-7; D might be TRBD2 (7 bases). V lost 7 bases, J lost 5 bases, and 21 bases lay in between. This CDR3 is built from 15 residues.

In this sample, this clonotype turned up a few times. The chain couples TRBV19 to TRBJ1-5; weak D call: TRBD1 (5 bases). Trimming took 5 bases from V and 14 from J, leaving 16 bases between them. Germline V gene sequence: CDR1 LNHDA, CDR2 SQIVND (reference sequence). The CDR3 has 12 residues. This CDR3 is CASSPGPTRKHF. The CDR3 region has the DNA TGTGCCAGTAGTCCGGGACCCACCAGAAAGCATTTT.

Regarding this clonotype: Just one base apart from a much larger clone, this may be a read error. The chain couples TRBV28 to TRBJ2-2; 7 positions match TRBD1. CDR1 and CDR2 (germline): MDHEN, SYDVKM. Unmatched junction bases numbered 9, after V lost 5 bases and J lost 6 bases. The CDR3 length is 15 residues. CDR3 sequence (DNA): TGTGCCAGCAGTCCTACACGAACAGGGGCCGGGGAGCTGTTTTTT. Its translation: CASSPTRTGAGELFF. The whole variable domain, filled in from reference TRBV28 and TRBJ2-2, reads DVKVTQSSRYLVKRTGEKVFLECVQDMDHENMFWYRQDPGLGLRLIYFSYDVKMKEKGDIPEGYSVSREKKERFSLILESASTNQTSMYLCASSPTRTGAGELFFGEGSRLTVL.

There are many counts of this clonotype. V usage is TRBV15 and J usage is TRBJ2-1, with 15 positions matching TRBD2. After removal of 1 base from V and 8 bases from J, the junction contained 6 bases not matched to a gene. This CDR3 contains 17 residues. Per germline, CDR1 LNHNV and CDR2 YYDKDF (reference sequence). CDR3 sequence (DNA): TGTGCCACCAGCAGAGCCGGACTAGCGGGAGGGCCCCATGAGCAGTTCTTC. Translated: CATSRAGLAGGPHEQFF.

This clonotype was observed a few times. This chain connects TRBV7-9 to TRBJ1-1; D possibly corresponds to TRBD1 (6 bases). Germline V gene data show CDR1 as SEHNR and CDR2 as FQNEAQ (reference sequence). The V gene lost 8 bases and the J gene lost 2 bases, with 15 bases spanning the gap. The CDR3 covers 14 residues. This CDR3 is CASRSGVLNTEAFF. CDR3 DNA sequence: TGTGCCAGCCGATCAGGGGTCCTTAACACTGAAGCTTTCTTT.

The table lists this clonotype with many counts. The chain recombines TRBV28 with TRBJ1-1, with 7 nucleotides matching TRBD1. Trimming removed 2 bases from V and 6 bases from J; junction bases left unmatched: 6. This CDR3 region has 14 residues. The germline CDR1 and CDR2 sequences are MDHEN and SYDVKM. Here the CDR3 reads CASSLTTGLAEAFF. In nucleotides, the CDR3 is TGTGCCAGCAGTTTAACGACAGGGTTAGCTGAAGCTTTCTTT.

In its sample, this clonotype was seen many times. This chain links TRBV12-3 or TRBV12-4 with TRBJ2-1; D is tentatively TRBD1 or TRBD2 (5 bases each). The CDR3 runs 15 residues. Trimming took 6 bases from V and 8 from J, leaving 20 bases between them. CDR3 sequence (DNA): TGTGCCAGCAGCCGGGACCCCTCGGCTGTGGATGAGCAGTTCTTC. Protein sequence: CASSRDPSAVDEQFF.

The sample holds many counts of this clonotype. The chain is built from TRBV5-1 and TRBJ2-7, with 9 bases matching TRBD1. V lost 3 bases to trimming and J lost 3 bases; unmatched junction nucleotides: 4. Germline CDR1 reads SGHRS; CDR2 reads YFSETQ. The CDR3 has 14 amino acids. The CDR3 here is CASSSSTGGYEQYF. Written as DNA, the CDR3 is TGCGCCAGCAGCTCTTCGACAGGGGGCTACGAGCAGTACTTC. The variable domain in full, with the rest retrieved from reference TRBV5-1 and TRBJ2-7, is KAGVTQTPRYLIKTRGQQVTLSCSPISGHRSVSWYQQTPGQGLQFLFEYFSETQRNKGNFPGRFSGRQFSNSRSEMNVSTLELGDSALYLCASSSSTGGYEQYFGPGTRLTVT.

This sequence joins TRBV6-1 and TRBJ2-2; 7 bases line up with TRBD1. Germline loops: CDR1 MNHNS, CDR2 SASEGT. This CDR3 has 15 amino acids. J gave up 4 bases and V 4 bases, and 6 bases lay outside the gene matches. CDR3: CASSAGTASTGELFF. DNA of the CDR3: TGTGCCAGCAGTGCCGGGACAGCGTCCACCGGGGAGCTGTTTTTT.

In this sample, this clonotype turned up a few times. The chain links TRBV7-3 to TRBJ2-7; tentative D call: TRBD2 (5 bases). The CDR3 loop spans 16 amino acids. Germline CDR1 is SGHTA and CDR2 is FQGTGA. Between the trimmed V and J ends, which lost 4 bases and 3 bases, there was a span of 19 bases. In DNA, the CDR3 is TGTGCCAGCAGCTCCAAAGACCGAGGGAAAATCTACGAGCAGTACTTC. It translates to CASSSKDRGKIYEQYF.

The chain employs TRBV15 and TRBJ2-1; D gene uncertain. Germline V CDR1 and CDR2: LNHNV, YYDKDF (reference sequence). This CDR3 region has 14 residues. V was clipped by 0 bases and J by 6 bases, with 9 bases between them. CDR3 protein: CATSRETPLNEQFF. The CDR3 DNA sequence: TGTGCCACCAGCAGAGAGACTCCTCTCAATGAGCAGTTCTTC.